The 14 T cell receptor beta chains reported below all come from one sample, sequenced in a study of post-analysis software for immune sequencing data. These receptors are not linked to any known antigen. Notes on the study in general: TRBV5-6, TRBV5-1 and TRBV20-1 were among about 5 TRBV segments more frequent in patients than controls.

cDNA libraries of TCR beta carried unique molecular identifiers. TCRdb independently ran MiXCR on the PCR reads; one entry per CDR3 protein. This table holds about 560,000 distinct CDR3 sequences, roughly two fifths found once. Material: blood. These receptors were obtained from a girl aged 5 to 17 with multiple sclerosis.

As concerns this clonotype: It is likely a read error, because the conserved phenylalanine at the end of the CDR3 is missing. The rearrangement joins TRBV29-1 to TRBJ2-1; D is possibly TRBD1 or TRBD2 (5 bases each). Germline V CDR1 and CDR2: SQVTM, ANQGSEA. The ends were cut back, 5 bases at V and 7 bases at J, with 30 bases in the middle. The CDR3 runs 18 residues. The CDR3 reads CSVLGVGERTSSGNEQFC. The DNA of the CDR3 is TGCAGCGTTTTGGGGGTGGGAGAGCGGACATCCTCCGGGAATGAGCAGTTCTGC.

This clonotype has just a few counts. The J gene is TRBJ1-5, the V gene TRBV5-8; D perhaps matches TRBD1 (5 bases). The CDR3 extends over 14 amino acids. V lost 2 bases and J lost 3, with 9 bases in between. In germline, CDR1 is SGHTS, CDR2 YDEGEE. The CDR3 protein is CASSFRDYNQPQHF. DNA for the CDR3: TGTGCCAGCAGCTTTCGGGACTACAATCAGCCCCAGCATTTT.

This clonotype was detected only a few times. The chain uses TRBV20-1 and TRBJ2-4; D may be TRBD1 (6 bases). The CDR3 loop spans 15 amino acids. Per germline, CDR1 DFQATT and CDR2 SNEGSKA (reference sequence). Trimming removed 3 bases from V and 2 bases from J, with 14 bases in between. The DNA for the CDR3 is TGCAGTGCTAGGCCTACAGGGCCGTCCAAAAACATTCAGTACTTC. Its translation is CSARPTGPSKNIQYF.

V is TRBV2 and J is TRBJ2-6, with 8 bases identical to TRBD1. Looked up from germline, CDR1 is SNHLY and CDR2 is FYNNEI. The CDR3 sequence is 17 residues long. V shed 3 bases and J 0 bases; nucleotides not matched to a gene: 4. CDR3 amino acids: CASSEAGGFSGANVLTF. The CDR3, as DNA: TGTGCCAGCAGTGAGGCAGGGGGCTTCTCTGGGGCCAACGTCCTGACTTTC.

This clonotype was found a few times. V is TRBV6-6 and J is TRBJ2-3; unclear D gene. The CDR3 runs to 12 residues. Germline CDR1 reads MNHNY; CDR2 reads SVGAGI (reference sequence). V lost 2 bases and J lost 6, with 6 bases in between. The CDR3 nucleotides are TGTGCCAGCAGTTACATGGGGGATACGCAGTATTTT. Amino acids: CASSYMGDTQYF.

V gene TRBV28 combines with J gene TRBJ2-1; 8 positions agree with TRBD1. This CDR3 has 15 residues. Trimming cost V 8 bases and J 4 bases; bases outside gene matches: 10. Germline V CDR1 and CDR2: MDHEN, SYDVKM. In DNA, the CDR3 is TGTGCCAGCGGAACAGGGGGTAACTGGTACAATGAGCAGTTCTTC. Its protein is CASGTGGNWYNEQFF.

The rearrangement uses TRBV5-1 and TRBJ2-4; tentatively, D is TRBD2 (6 bases). The assigned J gene may be wrong: the sequence end matches TRBJ2-7 better. The CDR3 runs 13 residues. CDR1 is SGHRS, CDR2 YFSETQ, per germline. CDR3 sequence: CASSSWGDGEQYF. CDR3 sequence (DNA): TGCGCCAGCAGCTCCTGGGGGGATGGCGAGCAGTACTTC.

This clonotype has a handful of counts. The genes are TRBV25-1 and TRBJ1-1; D remains unclear. The CDR3 covers 12 residues. In germline, CDR1 is MGHDK, CDR2 SYGVNS. Trimming shortened V by 0 bases and J by 6 bases, and 5 bases separated the two germline ends. CDR3 nucleotide sequence: TGTGCCAGCAGTGAATATATGTCTGAAGCTTTCTTT. It codes for CASSEYMSEAFF.

This chain links TRBV12-3 or TRBV12-4 with TRBJ2-1; 9 bases are shared with TRBD2. V lost 6 bases and J lost 4; bases outside the gene matches: 10. The CDR3 covers 16 residues. CDR3 bases: TGTGCCAGCAGCCCTCGGGAGCGGGAGGATTACAATGAGCAGTTCTTC. It encodes CASSPREREDYNEQFF.

The gene calls are TRBV20-1 and TRBJ1-1; D may be TRBD1 (5 bases). The CDR3 sequence is 12 residues long. Trimming pared 0 bases from V and 5 bases from J, leaving 7 bases between. CDR1 is DFQATT, CDR2 SNEGSKA, per germline (reference sequence). For the CDR3, the DNA is TGCAGTGCTAGAGACGAGGGGACTGAAGCTTTCTTT. It codes for CSARDEGTEAFF.

This clonotype occurred a few times. This chain links TRBV29-1 with TRBJ2-7; 11 bases align to TRBD2. The last part of the DNA fits TRBJ2-5 better; the J call may be wrong. Germline V gene sequence: CDR1 SQVTM, CDR2 ANQGSEA. The CDR3 extends over 16 amino acids. The DNA of the CDR3 is TGCAGCGTTGATCCGACTAGCGGGGCGGCACAAGAGACCCAGTACTTC. Translating gives CSVDPTSGAAQETQYF.

This clonotype was seen more than once but under ten times. This chain joins TRBV7-2 and TRBJ2-6; D tentatively reads TRBD1 or TRBD2 (5 bases each). This CDR3 has 15 amino acids. The germline V and J ends were trimmed by 0 bases and 13 bases, with 16 bases remaining between them. Germline CDR1 reads SGHTA; CDR2 reads FQGNSA. The CDR3 region has the DNA TGTGCCAGCAGCTTAGCGACCGGGGCAGGAATTGTCCTGACTTTC. This translates into CASSLATGAGIVLTF.

The table lists this clonotype with a few counts. This rearrangement joins TRBV20-1 to TRBJ2-7; the match to TRBD1 covers 7 bases. CDR3 length equals 12 residues. The V segment lost 6 bases and the J segment 2 bases; nucleotides outside the gene matches: 4. Per germline, CDR1 DFQATT and CDR2 SNEGSKA (reference sequence). CDR3 DNA: TGCAGTGCCCGCAGGGGGACCTACGAGCAGTACTTC. Amino acid sequence: CSARRGTYEQYF.

This clonotype occurred many times. The chain joins TRBV20-1 to TRBJ2-7, with a weak D call TRBD2 (5 bases). CDR3 length: 16 amino acids. Between the trimmed V and J ends, which lost 1 base and 2 bases, there was a span of 18 bases. Per the germline V gene, CDR1 is DFQATT and CDR2 is SNEGSKA (reference sequence). CDR3 sequence (DNA): TGCAGTGCTAGAGCGATCGGAGAGGGATTTACCTACGAGCAGTACTTC. Translation: CSARAIGEGFTYEQYF.